This T cell receptor beta chain was sequenced for a study of cytomegalovirus exposure and HLA in healthy donors. Use of 60 Vbeta and 13 Jbeta primers characterized the PCR. Only in-frame clones appear in the TCRdb table, and some are missing; sequencing was by immunoSEQ multiplex PCR. Of 100,000 to 150,000 clones detected, 78% appear once; the ten largest clones hold 3.6%. As to this clone: Its antigen is unidentified.

Overall study results and limits: Clonal expansion, a later analysis showed, was greater in HLA-associated TCR beta chains than in equally common others.

Sequencing was performed on PBMCs. The sequence derives from a middle-aged man in good health and CMV-seronegative.

CDR3 in amino acids: CASRRGTETGEQYF. CDR3 nucleotides: TGTGCCAGTAGGCGAGGGACAGAAACAGGGGAGCAGTACTTC. This chain joins TRBV19 and TRBJ2-7, with TRBD1 matching 7 bases. Germline V gene data show CDR1 as LNHDA and CDR2 as SQIVND (reference sequence). This CDR3 contains 14 residues. V lost 6 bases to trimming and J lost 7 bases; unmatched junction nucleotides: 12.